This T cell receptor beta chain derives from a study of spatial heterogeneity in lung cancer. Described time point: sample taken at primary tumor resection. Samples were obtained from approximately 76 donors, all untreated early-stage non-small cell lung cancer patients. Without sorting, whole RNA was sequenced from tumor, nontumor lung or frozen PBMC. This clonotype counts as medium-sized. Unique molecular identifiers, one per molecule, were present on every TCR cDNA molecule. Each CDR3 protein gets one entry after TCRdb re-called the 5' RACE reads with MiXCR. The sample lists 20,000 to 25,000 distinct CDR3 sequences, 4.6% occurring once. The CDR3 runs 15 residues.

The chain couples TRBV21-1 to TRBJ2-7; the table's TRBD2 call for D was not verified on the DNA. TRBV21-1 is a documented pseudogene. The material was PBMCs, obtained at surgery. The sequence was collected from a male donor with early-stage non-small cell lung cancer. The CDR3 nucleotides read TGTGCCAGCAGCAAATCAGGGAGGGCCTACTACGAGCAGTACTTC. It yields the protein CASSKSGRAYYEQYF.